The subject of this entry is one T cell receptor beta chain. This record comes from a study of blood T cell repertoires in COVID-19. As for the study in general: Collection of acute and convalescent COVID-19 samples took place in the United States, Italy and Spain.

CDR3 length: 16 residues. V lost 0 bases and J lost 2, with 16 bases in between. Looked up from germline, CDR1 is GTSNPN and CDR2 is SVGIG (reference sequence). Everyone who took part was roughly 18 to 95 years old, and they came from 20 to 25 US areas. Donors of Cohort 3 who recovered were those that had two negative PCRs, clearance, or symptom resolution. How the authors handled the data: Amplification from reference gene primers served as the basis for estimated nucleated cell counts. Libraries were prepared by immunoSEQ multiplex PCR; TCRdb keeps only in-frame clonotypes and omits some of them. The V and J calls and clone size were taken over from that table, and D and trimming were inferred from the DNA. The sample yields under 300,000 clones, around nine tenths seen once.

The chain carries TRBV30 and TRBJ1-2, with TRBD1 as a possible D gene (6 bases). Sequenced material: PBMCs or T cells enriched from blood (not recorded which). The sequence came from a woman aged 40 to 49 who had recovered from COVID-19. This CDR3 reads CAWSVVSGVLNYGYTF. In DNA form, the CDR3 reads TGTGCCTGGAGTGTCGTGTCAGGGGTATTGAACTATGGCTACACCTTC.